This is a list of T cell receptor beta chains from one sample in a study of blood T cell repertoires in COVID-19. TCRdb keeps only in-frame clones here, not all; method: immunoSEQ multiplex PCR. The sample yields over 150,000 clones, 75% to 90% seen once. Sequences were obtained from peripheral blood. The receptors here all came from a woman aged 40 to 50 with COVID-19, enrolled during active disease. CDR3s include the opening cysteine and the closing phenylalanine or tryptophan. Each record gives: clone size, V gene, J gene, D gene, CDR3 DNA, CDR3 protein. The D gene is left open where the match is weak. Clone size is stated in some rows and not others, as once, few, many or a class when expanded.

abundance: -; v_gene: TRBV18; j_gene: TRBJ2-2; d_gene: -; CDR3nt: TGTGCCAGCTCACCAGAGGGTATCACCGGGGAGCTGTTTTTT; CDR3aa: CASSPEGITGELFF
abundance: -; v_gene: TRBV13; j_gene: TRBJ2-2; d_gene: -; CDR3nt: TGTGCCAGCAGCTTAGTTCAGGGTCGGACCGGGGAGCTGTTTTTT; CDR3aa: CASSLVQGRTGELFF
abundance: -; v_gene: TRBV6-2/TRBV6-3; j_gene: TRBJ1-5; d_gene: -; CDR3nt: TGTGCCAGCAGTTACGGCGGTCGGTTAATTCCCCAGCATTTT; CDR3aa: CASSYGGRLIPQHF
abundance: once; v_gene: TRBV6-1; j_gene: TRBJ1-1; d_gene: -; CDR3nt: TGTGCCAGCAGTGAACAGGGTGGTACTGAAGCTTTCTTT; CDR3aa: CASSEQGGTEAFF
abundance: -; v_gene: TRBV14; j_gene: TRBJ2-3; d_gene: TRBD2; CDR3nt: TGTGCCAGCAGCCAGGGACTAGGCCGGACGCAGTATTTT; CDR3aa: CASSQGLGRTQYF
abundance: few; v_gene: TRBV7-3; j_gene: TRBJ1-1; d_gene: -; CDR3nt: TGTGCCAGCAGCCTATCGACAGTCATGAACACTGAAGCTTTCTTT; CDR3aa: CASSLSTVMNTEAFF
abundance: few; v_gene: TRBV21-1; j_gene: TRBJ2-6; d_gene: -; CDR3nt: TGTGCCAGCAGCAGAAGGGGCGATGGGGCCAACGTCCTGACTTTC; CDR3aa: CASSRRGDGANVLTF
abundance: -; v_gene: TRBV7-9; j_gene: TRBJ1-2; d_gene: -; CDR3nt: TGTGCCAGCAGTAGTTCAGGAGGATTTAACTATGGCTACACCTTC; CDR3aa: CASSSSGGFNYGYTF
abundance: -; v_gene: TRBV5-1; j_gene: TRBJ2-3; d_gene: -; CDR3nt: TGCGCCAGCACCCGAGGGCTAGCAGCCACAGATACGCAGTATTTT; CDR3aa: CASTRGLAATDTQYF
abundance: -; v_gene: TRBV7-9; j_gene: TRBJ1-5; d_gene: -; CDR3nt: TGTGCCAGCAGCTCTATGCTCCGACAGGGCAATCAGCCCCAGCATTTT; CDR3aa: CASSSMLRQGNQPQHF
abundance: -; v_gene: TRBV5-1; j_gene: TRBJ2-7; d_gene: TRBD1; CDR3nt: TGCGCCAGCAGCTCGACAGGGGGGGCCTACGAGCAGTACTTC; CDR3aa: CASSSTGGAYEQYF
abundance: -; v_gene: TRBV18; j_gene: TRBJ1-2; d_gene: -; CDR3nt: TGTGCCAGCTCACCACCGGTCAGGGCTTTCGGTGGCTACACCTTC; CDR3aa: CASSPPVRAFGGYTF
abundance: -; v_gene: TRBV7-9; j_gene: TRBJ1-4; d_gene: -; CDR3nt: TGTGCCAGCAGCAAACCCGGAACTAATGAAAAACTGTTTTTT; CDR3aa: CASSKPGTNEKLFF
abundance: -; v_gene: TRBV14; j_gene: TRBJ2-4; d_gene: -; CDR3nt: TGTGCCAGCAGCCAAGGGGCGGGGACAAACATTCAGTACTTC; CDR3aa: CASSQGAGTNIQYF
abundance: -; v_gene: TRBV5-1; j_gene: TRBJ2-7; d_gene: -; CDR3nt: TGCGCCAGCAGTGCCGGGACTCCCGAGCAGTACTTC; CDR3aa: CASSAGTPEQYF
abundance: -; v_gene: TRBV19; j_gene: TRBJ1-1; d_gene: TRBD1; CDR3nt: TGTGCCAGTAGCCGACCGGGACAGGGCCCCGAAGCTTTCTTT; CDR3aa: CASSRPGQGPEAFF
abundance: -; v_gene: TRBV9; j_gene: TRBJ1-3; d_gene: -; CDR3nt: TGTGCCAGCGGGGAGGGGAAAGGTGACACCATATATTTT; CDR3aa: CASGEGKGDTIYF
abundance: -; v_gene: TRBV7-9; j_gene: TRBJ1-4; d_gene: TRBD1; CDR3nt: TGTGCCAGCAGCTTATGGGCAGGGGGCAAGGGGGCGAGGAATGAAAAACTGTTTTTT; CDR3aa: CASSLWAGGKGARNEKLFF
abundance: -; v_gene: TRBV7-8; j_gene: TRBJ2-4; d_gene: -; CDR3nt: TGTGCCAGCAGCTTACCCGGACTTACGCTAGCCAAAAACATTCAGTACTTC; CDR3aa: CASSLPGLTLAKNIQYF
abundance: -; v_gene: TRBV27; j_gene: TRBJ2-5; d_gene: TRBD1; CDR3nt: TGTGCCAGCAGGTCTACAGGGGATCTAGGAGAGACCCAGTACTTC; CDR3aa: CASRSTGDLGETQYF
abundance: -; v_gene: TRBV7-9; j_gene: TRBJ2-5; d_gene: -; CDR3nt: TGTGCCAGCAGCCCCGATGACAGGTCCCCTCGGGAGACCCAGTACTTC; CDR3aa: CASSPDDRSPRETQYF
abundance: -; v_gene: TRBV3-1/TRBV3-2; j_gene: TRBJ1-1; d_gene: -; CDR3nt: TGTGCCAGCAGCCAGACAGGCGGTACGGGAGCTTTCTTT; CDR3aa: CASSQTGGTGAFF
abundance: -; v_gene: TRBV9; j_gene: TRBJ2-7; d_gene: -; CDR3nt: TGTGCCAGCAGCGTAGCTCCCACAGATTCCTACGAGCAGTACTTC; CDR3aa: CASSVAPTDSYEQYF
abundance: -; v_gene: TRBV5-4; j_gene: TRBJ1-2; d_gene: -; CDR3nt: TGTGCCAGCAGCTCGACCAGGCTACAGACCTATGGCTACACCTTC; CDR3aa: CASSSTRLQTYGYTF
abundance: -; v_gene: TRBV28; j_gene: TRBJ2-7; d_gene: -; CDR3nt: TGTGCCAGCAGTCCCTTATTAGAGACAGGTTACGAGCAGTACTTC; CDR3aa: CASSPLLETGYEQYF
abundance: -; v_gene: TRBV24-1; j_gene: TRBJ2-3; d_gene: -; CDR3nt: TGTGCCACCAGTGACTCCACCACACAGGGACCAGATACGCAGTATTTT; CDR3aa: CATSDSTTQGPDTQYF
abundance: -; v_gene: TRBV5-1; j_gene: TRBJ2-4; d_gene: TRBD2; CDR3nt: TGCGCCAGCAGCTTGCGGGGGGGCCAAAACATTCAGTACTTC; CDR3aa: CASSLRGGQNIQYF
abundance: -; v_gene: TRBV6-5; j_gene: TRBJ1-4; d_gene: -; CDR3nt: TGTGCCAGCAGGCCCCTTGGACAGCTTAATGAAAAACTGTTTTTT; CDR3aa: CASRPLGQLNEKLFF
abundance: -; v_gene: TRBV11-2; j_gene: TRBJ2-3; d_gene: -; CDR3nt: TGTGCCAGCAGCTTAACCTTCGGTTATAGCGGCACAGATACGCAGTATTTT; CDR3aa: CASSLTFGYSGTDTQYF
abundance: -; v_gene: TRBV6-5; j_gene: TRBJ1-5; d_gene: TRBD1; CDR3nt: TGTGCCAGCAGCGCCGGGACAGGGAGGCAGCCCCAGCATTTT; CDR3aa: CASSAGTGRQPQHF
abundance: -; v_gene: TRBV6-6; j_gene: TRBJ1-2; d_gene: -; CDR3nt: TGTGCCAGCAGTTCCGGACAGAGTTATGGCTACACCTTC; CDR3aa: CASSSGQSYGYTF
abundance: -; v_gene: TRBV27; j_gene: TRBJ2-5; d_gene: TRBD1; CDR3nt: TGTGCCAGCAGTTTATCGACAGGGACAGAAGAGACCCAGTACTTC; CDR3aa: CASSLSTGTEETQYF
abundance: -; v_gene: TRBV6-5; j_gene: TRBJ2-7; d_gene: -; CDR3nt: TGTGCCAGCAGACCCGAGACAGTACCCGAGCAGTACTTC; CDR3aa: CASRPETVPEQYF
abundance: -; v_gene: TRBV29-1; j_gene: TRBJ1-5; d_gene: -; CDR3nt: TGCAGCGTTGAGTCAGTCCCGGGTCAGCCCCAGCATTTT; CDR3aa: CSVESVPGQPQHF
abundance: -; v_gene: TRBV4-1; j_gene: TRBJ2-7; d_gene: -; CDR3nt: TGCGCCAGCAGCCCGGAAATAGGGACATCAGGCTACGAGCAGTACTTC; CDR3aa: CASSPEIGTSGYEQYF
abundance: -; v_gene: TRBV27; j_gene: TRBJ1-6; d_gene: -; CDR3nt: TGTGCCAGCAGTTTACTGGCAGATCGAAATTCACCCCTCCACTTT; CDR3aa: CASSLLADRNSPLHF
abundance: -; v_gene: TRBV6-5; j_gene: TRBJ1-1; d_gene: -; CDR3nt: TGTGCCAGCACAGGGAACACTGAAGCTTTCTTT; CDR3aa: CASTGNTEAFF
abundance: -; v_gene: TRBV5-1; j_gene: TRBJ2-1; d_gene: -; CDR3nt: TGCGCCAGCAGCTTGGTGGGACAAATGGATGAGCAGTTCTTC; CDR3aa: CASSLVGQMDEQFF
abundance: -; v_gene: TRBV5-4; j_gene: TRBJ2-3; d_gene: -; CDR3nt: TGTGCCAGCACCGTTCTGGAACTAGGCGAGACAGATACGCAGTATTTT; CDR3aa: CASTVLELGETDTQYF
abundance: -; v_gene: TRBV11-2; j_gene: TRBJ1-1; d_gene: -; CDR3nt: TGTGCCAGCAGCCCTAATTCTGGGAGAGTGAACACTGAAGCTTTCTTT; CDR3aa: CASSPNSGRVNTEAFF
abundance: few; v_gene: TRBV27; j_gene: TRBJ1-1; d_gene: -; CDR3nt: TGTGCCAGCAGCGCTTTACACACCTGGAACACTGAAGCTTTCTTT; CDR3aa: CASSALHTWNTEAFF
abundance: -; v_gene: TRBV9; j_gene: TRBJ2-1; d_gene: -; CDR3nt: TGTGCCAGCAGCGTATCAAGCGGAGAGTACAATGAGCAGTTCTTC; CDR3aa: CASSVSSGEYNEQFF
abundance: -; v_gene: TRBV24-1; j_gene: TRBJ2-1; d_gene: TRBD2; CDR3nt: TGTGCCACCAGTGATGCCCTAGCGGGAGGCTCAGGACGCTACAATGAGCAGTTCTTC; CDR3aa: CATSDALAGGSGRYNEQFF
abundance: -; v_gene: TRBV11-2; j_gene: TRBJ1-1; d_gene: -; CDR3nt: TGTGCCAGCAGCGCCAGGGCGAACACTGAAGCTTTCTTT; CDR3aa: CASSARANTEAFF
abundance: -; v_gene: TRBV11-2; j_gene: TRBJ1-2; d_gene: -; CDR3nt: TGTGCCAGCAGCTTAGATGTGATCCCTAAGGGCTACACCTTC; CDR3aa: CASSLDVIPKGYTF
abundance: -; v_gene: TRBV10-1; j_gene: TRBJ1-2; d_gene: -; CDR3nt: TGCGCCAGCAGTGAGTCCCCTGGACGGGGGGCCAGGGCTTCCGAGGAATATGGCTACACCTTC; CDR3aa: CASSESPGRGARASEEYGYTF
abundance: -; v_gene: TRBV3-1/TRBV3-2; j_gene: TRBJ2-3; d_gene: -; CDR3nt: TGTGCCAGCAGCCGGAGTAACGGGGATACGCAGTATTTT; CDR3aa: CASSRSNGDTQYF
abundance: -; v_gene: TRBV14; j_gene: TRBJ1-2; d_gene: -; CDR3nt: TGTGCCAGCAGCCCCTCCACGAGCGGCTATGGCTACACCTTC; CDR3aa: CASSPSTSGYGYTF
abundance: once; v_gene: TRBV6-4; j_gene: TRBJ1-1; d_gene: -; CDR3nt: TGTGCCAGCAGTGACTCGATCGGCGGAGCTTTCTTT; CDR3aa: CASSDSIGGAFF